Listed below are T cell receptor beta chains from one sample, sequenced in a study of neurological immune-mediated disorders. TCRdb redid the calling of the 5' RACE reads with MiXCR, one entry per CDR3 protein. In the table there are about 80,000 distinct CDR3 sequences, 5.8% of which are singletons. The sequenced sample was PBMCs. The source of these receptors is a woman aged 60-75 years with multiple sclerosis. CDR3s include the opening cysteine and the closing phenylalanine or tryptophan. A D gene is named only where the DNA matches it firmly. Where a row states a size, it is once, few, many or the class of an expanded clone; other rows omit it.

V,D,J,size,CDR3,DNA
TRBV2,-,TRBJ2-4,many,CASRGFVGNIQYF,TGTGCCAGTAGGGGTTTCGTGGGAAACATTCAGTACTTC
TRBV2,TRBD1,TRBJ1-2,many,CASSKFGDRVPDGYTF,TGTGCCAGCAGTAAATTTGGGGACAGGGTTCCTGACGGCTACACCTTC
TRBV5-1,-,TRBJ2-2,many,CASSLLERGGTGELFF,TGCGCCAGCAGCTTGTTGGAGAGGGGCGGGACCGGGGAGCTGTTTTTT
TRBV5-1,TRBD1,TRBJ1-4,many,CASSPSPGTDIYLNGKLFF,TGCGCCAGCAGCCCCTCCCCCGGGACAGATATATACCTGAACGGAAAACTGTTTTTT
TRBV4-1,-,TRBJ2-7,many,CASSQAQGKQYF,TGCGCCAGCAGCCAAGCCCAGGGCAAGCAGTACTTC
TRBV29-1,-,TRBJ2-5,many,CSVEGHWDRTQYF,TGCAGCGTTGAAGGACATTGGGATAGGACCCAGTACTTC
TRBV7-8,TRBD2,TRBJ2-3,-,CASSLGSSGGADTQYF,TGTGCCAGCAGCTTAGGGTCTAGCGGGGGGGCGGATACGCAGTATTTT
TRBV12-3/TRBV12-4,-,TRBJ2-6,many,CASTPQEANVLTF,TGTGCCAGCACCCCTCAGGAGGCCAACGTCCTGACTTTC
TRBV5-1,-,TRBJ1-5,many,CASSPTARAGNQPQHF,TGCGCCAGCAGCCCGACCGCTAGGGCGGGCAATCAGCCCCAGCATTTT
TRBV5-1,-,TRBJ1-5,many,CASSLVGGGGQPQHF,TGCGCCAGCAGCTTGGTCGGGGGAGGAGGTCAGCCCCAGCATTTT
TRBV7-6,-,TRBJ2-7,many,CASSSPNENGEQYF,TGTGCCAGCAGCTCACCCAATGAAAACGGCGAGCAGTACTTC
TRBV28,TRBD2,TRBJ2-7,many,CALGGGSSYEQYF,TGTGCCTTGGGGGGGGGGAGCTCCTACGAGCAGTACTTC
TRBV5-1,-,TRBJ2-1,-,CASSLAGRGVGDEQFF,TGCGCCAGCAGCTTGGCAGGACGAGGCGTAGGGGATGAGCAGTTCTTC
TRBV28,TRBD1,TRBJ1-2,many,CASSLKTGAKVYGYTF,TGTGCCAGCAGTTTAAAGACAGGGGCTAAAGTGTATGGCTACACCTTC
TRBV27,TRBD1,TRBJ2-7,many,CASKDRGPFYEQYF,TGTGCCAGTAAGGACAGGGGACCCTTCTACGAGCAGTACTTC
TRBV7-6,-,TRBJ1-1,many,CASSLEQGPNTEAFF,TGTGCCAGCAGCTTAGAGCAGGGGCCGAACACTGAAGCTTTCTTT
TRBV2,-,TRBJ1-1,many,CASNWNTEAFF,TGTGCCAGCAACTGGAACACTGAAGCTTTCTTT
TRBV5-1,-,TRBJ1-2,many,CASSHGRENGYTF,TGCGCCAGCAGCCACGGCAGGGAAAACGGCTACACCTTC
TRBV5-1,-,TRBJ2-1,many,CASGQSHNEQFF,TGCGCCAGCGGACAGTCCCACAATGAGCAGTTCTTC
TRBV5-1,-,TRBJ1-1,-,CASSYGGMNTEAFF,TGCGCCAGCAGCTATGGGGGGATGAACACTGAAGCTTTCTTT
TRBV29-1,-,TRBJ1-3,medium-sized,CSVTRITGDTIYF,TGCAGCGTAACCCGAATTACCGGGGACACCATATATTTT